The 31 T cell receptor beta chains given below trace back to one sample, sequenced in a study of T cell responses to AZD1222 COVID-19 vaccine. Sequencing was performed with immunoSEQ multiplex PCR; in TCRdb, only in-frame clones are kept and a portion is missing. The sample consists of some 180,000 clones, 92% of them appearing once. The input for sequencing was peripheral blood, taken on day 0 of AZD1222 vaccination. Receptor source: an adult in good health.

Here the CDR3 DNA reads TGCAGCGTCGGATACTCAGGGTTGGGGGGCTATGGCTACACCTTC. This sequence encodes CSVGYSGLGGYGYTF. This sequence joins TRBV29-1 and TRBJ1-2; D perhaps matches TRBD1 (5 bases). Trimming removed 6 bases at V and 4 bases at J, with 21 bases between. The germline V gene has CDR1 SQVTM and CDR2 ANQGSEA. The CDR3 loop spans 15 amino acids.

The rearrangement links TRBV5-1 to TRBJ2-7; no definite D call. The germline V gene encodes CDR1 SGHRS and CDR2 YFSETQ. V gave up 2 bases and J gave up 6 bases, with 6 bases separating them. The CDR3 extends over 11 amino acids. The CDR3 protein is CASSFRSEQYF. CDR3 coding DNA: TGCGCCAGCAGCTTTCGCTCCGAGCAGTACTTC. The full variable domain, completed using reference TRBV5-1 and TRBJ2-7, is KAGVTQTPRYLIKTRGQQVTLSCSPISGHRSVSWYQQTPGQGLQFLFEYFSETQRNKGNFPGRFSGRQFSNSRSEMNVSTLELGDSALYLCASSFRSEQYFGPGTRLTVT.

This chain links TRBV24-1 with TRBJ1-5, with a possible D match to TRBD1 (5 bases). The germline V gene has CDR1 KGHDR and CDR2 SFDVKD. V lost 2 bases to trimming and J lost 4 bases, with 8 bases between them. The CDR3 sequence is 14 residues long. The CDR3 DNA sequence: TGTGCCACCAGTGATTCGACAGTTAATCAGCCCCAGCATTTT. Translated: CATSDSTVNQPQHF.

This sequence joins TRBV29-1 and TRBJ1-2; 8 positions agree with TRBD1. J was trimmed by 8 bases and V by 4 bases; bases with no gene match: 9. Germline CDR1 is SQVTM and CDR2 is ANQGSEA. The CDR3 spans 13 residues. CDR3 sequence reads: CSVVRTGNMGYTF. CDR3 nucleotides: TGCAGCGTTGTGAGGACAGGGAATATGGGCTACACCTTC.

The J gene is TRBJ1-3, the V gene TRBV5-1; D is possibly TRBD1 (5 bases). Trimming took off 0 bases at V and 0 bases at J, with 13 bases between the two ends. The germline CDR1 and CDR2 sequences are SGHRS and YFSETQ. The CDR3 is 17 amino acids. This CDR3 reads CASSLVPGQLSGNTIYF. The CDR3 DNA is TGCGCCAGCAGCTTGGTCCCAGGGCAACTCTCTGGAAACACCATATATTTT.

This chain connects TRBV24-1 to TRBJ1-2; 8 positions agree with TRBD1. J gave up 7 bases and V 4 bases, and 7 bases lay outside the gene matches. This CDR3 region has 14 residues. Germline CDR1 is KGHDR and CDR2 is SFDVKD. This CDR3 is CATSDRGQGSGYTF. CDR3 coding DNA: TGTGCCACCAGTGACCGCGGACAGGGTAGTGGCTACACCTTC.

The genes are TRBV14 and TRBJ2-3, with TRBD1 matching 10 bases. This CDR3 has 16 amino acids. CDR1 SGHDN and CDR2 FVKESK come from the germline V gene. Trimming removed 0 bases from V and 4 bases from J; junction bases left unmatched: 4. CDR3 sequence (DNA): TGTGCCAGCAGCCAAGATGAGACAGGGGGCCCAGATACGCAGTATTTT. Encoded protein: CASSQDETGGPDTQYF.

V usage is TRBV27 and J usage is TRBJ2-5; unclear D gene. V was cut by 6 bases and J by 3 bases, with 8 bases left in between. From germline, CDR1 is MNHEY and CDR2 SMNVEV (reference sequence). The CDR3 sequence is 12 residues long. The CDR3 reads CASRGGKETQYF. The DNA of the CDR3 is TGTGCCAGCAGGGGTGGGAAAGAGACCCAGTACTTC.

The J gene is TRBJ1-4, the V gene TRBV5-6; D is uncertain. The CDR3 sequence is 14 residues long. Trimming cost V 1 base and J 7 bases, with 11 bases left between them. Germline assignment: CDR1 SGHDT and CDR2 YYEEEE. The CDR3 loop reads CASSLSYLGEKLFF. CDR3 DNA: TGTGCCAGCAGCTTGAGTTATCTAGGTGAAAAACTGTTTTTT.

The chain carries TRBV15 and TRBJ2-2; the match to TRBD1 covers 7 bases. The germline gives CDR1 LNHNV, CDR2 YYDKDF (reference sequence). The length of the CDR3 is 14 residues. J was trimmed by 5 bases and V by 4 bases; bases with no gene match: 4. DNA of the CDR3: TGTGCCACCAGCACCGGACAGGAAACCGGGGAGCTGTTTTTT. It translates to CATSTGQETGELFF.

This clone was seen a single time. The chain employs TRBV7-2 and TRBJ2-2; 9 nucleotides align to TRBD1. The germline CDR1 and CDR2 sequences are SGHTA and FQGNSA. Germline trimming cut 1 base from V and 6 bases from J; bases unmatched to any gene: 9. The CDR3 has 17 residues. The CDR3 is CASSLGSWDRVAGELFF. CDR3 nucleotide sequence: TGTGCCAGCAGCTTAGGGTCTTGGGACAGGGTAGCCGGGGAGCTGTTTTTT.

This clone came up a few times. V usage is TRBV18 and J usage is TRBJ2-2; TRBD2 agrees at 10 bases. CDR3 length: 15 amino acids. V was pared by 5 bases and J by 4 bases, with 4 bases of the junction left unmatched. Germline V gives CDR1 KGHSH, CDR2 LQKENI. In DNA form, the CDR3 reads TGTGCCAGCTCAACAGGACTAGCGGTCACCGGGGAGCTGTTTTTT. Its translation is CASSTGLAVTGELFF.

J is TRBJ2-7 and V is TRBV5-8; D might be TRBD2 (6 bases). CDR1 and CDR2 (germline): SGHTS, YDEGEE. Trimming took 0 bases from V and 1 from J, leaving 8 bases between them. This CDR3 has 14 residues. CDR3 amino acids: CASSLAGGSYEQYF. CDR3 coding DNA: TGTGCCAGCAGCTTGGCCGGGGGTTCCTACGAGCAGTACTTC.

The chain links TRBV6-6 to TRBJ1-1; D gene ambiguous. Trimming stripped 5 bases from V and 4 bases from J, with 11 bases between. This CDR3 region has 13 residues. Germline V gene data show CDR1 as MNHNY and CDR2 as SVGAGI (reference sequence). CDR3 loop: CASSNSWGTEAFF. The CDR3 DNA follows: TGTGCCAGCAGTAACAGCTGGGGCACTGAAGCTTTCTTT.

This sequence joins TRBV19 and TRBJ2-7; tentative D call: TRBD2 (5 bases). There are 14 residues in the CDR3. V was shortened by 3 bases and J by 1 base, with 10 bases between the two germline ends. The germline gives CDR1 LNHDA, CDR2 SQIVND (reference sequence). CDR3 residues: CASSIGGGSYEQYF. The CDR3 nucleotides are TGTGCCAGTAGTATTGGTGGAGGATCCTACGAGCAGTACTTC.

This clone was observed a handful of times. The chain uses TRBV9 and TRBJ1-3, with D perhaps matching TRBD1 (6 bases). The CDR3 contains 16 residues. Trimming removed 3 bases from V and 1 base from J, with 14 bases in between. CDR1 and CDR2 (germline): SGDLS, YYNGEE. CDR3 region: CASSERRGASGNTIYF. The CDR3 nucleotides are TGTGCCAGCAGCGAAAGGAGGGGGGCTTCTGGAAACACCATATATTTT.

This clone was picked up one time. The genes are TRBV5-1 and TRBJ2-1; 7 bases match TRBD2. CDR3 length equals 15 residues. The V and J ends lost 5 bases and 0 bases, in that order; junction bases with no gene match: 5. Germline-derived CDR1 and CDR2 are SGHRS and YFSETQ. This chain's CDR3 is CASRLAQNSYNEQFF. CDR3 DNA: TGCGCCAGCAGACTAGCGCAAAACTCCTACAATGAGCAGTTCTTC.

The chain employs TRBV4-3 and TRBJ2-2; D is possibly TRBD2 (5 bases). Trimming removed 4 bases from V and 4 bases from J, with 19 bases in between. CDR1 is LGHNA and CDR2 is YSLEER in the germline V gene. The CDR3 length is 17 residues. The chain's CDR3 is CASSPQPDGVGTGELFF. The CDR3 DNA is TGCGCCAGCAGCCCTCAACCCGACGGGGTCGGCACCGGGGAGCTGTTTTTT.

The chain couples TRBV4-2 to TRBJ1-5, with TRBD1 identical over 7 bases. The length of the CDR3 is 15 residues. V gave up 0 bases and J gave up 6 bases; unmatched junction bases: 5. CDR1 and CDR2 (germline): LGHNA, YNFKEQ. The CDR3 region has the DNA TGTGCCAGCAGCCAAGACGGACAGGCGTCTCAGCCCCAGCATTTT. Encoded protein: CASSQDGQASQPQHF.

The CDR3 sequence: CASSYSRDQPQHF. The CDR3 DNA sequence: TGTGCCAGCAGTTACTCCAGGGATCAGCCCCAGCATTTT. The V gene is TRBV6-5, the J gene TRBJ1-5; D is possibly TRBD1 (5 bases). CDR1 is MNHEY, CDR2 SVGAGI, per germline. The CDR3 has 13 residues. V lost 0 bases, J lost 5 bases, and 5 bases lay in between.

CDR3 region: CAWSVHVNDEKLFF. CDR3 coding DNA: TGTGCCTGGAGTGTACATGTTAACGATGAAAAACTGTTTTTT. The V and J genes are TRBV30 and TRBJ1-4; unclear D gene. The CDR3 extends over 14 amino acids. Germline values: CDR1 GTSNPN, CDR2 SVGIG (reference sequence). Between the trimmed V and J ends, which lost 0 bases and 6 bases, there was a span of 11 bases.

This clone appeared a single time. The rearrangement uses TRBV18 and TRBJ2-1; D gene unclear. Trimming stripped 3 bases from V and 6 bases from J, with 12 bases between. CDR3 length equals 14 residues. CDR1 and CDR2 from the germline V gene are KGHSH and LQKENI. CDR3 sequence reads: CASSPMGYSNEQFF. CDR3 nucleotide sequence: TGTGCCAGCTCACCCATGGGTTATAGCAATGAGCAGTTCTTC.

The rearrangement links TRBV4-1 to TRBJ1-4; 9 nucleotides agree with TRBD1. The germline V gene encodes CDR1 MGHRA and CDR2 YSYEKL. The CDR3 length is 15 residues. J was trimmed by 1 base and V by 7 bases; bases with no gene match: 4. CDR3 region: CASTWTGVTNEKLFF. The CDR3 region has the DNA TGCGCCAGCACCTGGACAGGGGTAACTAATGAAAAACTGTTTTTT.

The chain recombines TRBV19 with TRBJ1-3, with 7 positions matching TRBD1. V shed 3 bases and J 2 bases; nucleotides not matched to a gene: 4. The CDR3 is 15 residues long. Germline lookup yields CDR1 LNHDA and CDR2 SQIVND (reference sequence). The CDR3 reads CASSITGAPGNTIYF. As DNA, the CDR3 is TGTGCCAGTAGTATCACAGGGGCTCCTGGAAACACCATATATTTT.

This sequence joins TRBV27 and TRBJ1-1, with D possibly matching TRBD1 (5 bases). The CDR3 is 14 amino acids. V was cut by 6 bases and J by 4 bases, with 15 bases left in between. Germline lookup yields CDR1 MNHEY and CDR2 SMNVEV (reference sequence). The CDR3 sequence: CASRLGGVGTEAFF. The CDR3 nucleotides are TGTGCCAGCAGGCTGGGGGGGGTGGGCACTGAAGCTTTCTTT.

The V and J genes are TRBV29-1 and TRBJ2-2; D remains ambiguous. Germline assignment: CDR1 SQVTM and CDR2 ANQGSEA. The V end was cut by 4 bases, the J end by 1 base, with 7 bases between. CDR3 length: 13 residues. The DNA for the CDR3 is TGCAGCGTTGGGGGAAGGAACACCGGGGAGCTGTTTTTT. Translating it yields CSVGGRNTGELFF.

The CDR3 spells CAISESISGAYTF. In DNA, the CDR3 is TGTGCCATCAGTGAGTCGATCTCGGGGGCCTACACCTTC. V usage is TRBV10-3 and J usage is TRBJ1-2, with D tentatively TRBD1 (6 bases). Germline V gene lookup returns CDR1 ENHRY and CDR2 SYGVKD. V lost 0 bases and J 10 bases, leaving 12 bases between the germline ends. The length of the CDR3 is 13 residues.

The table lists this clone with a count of one. The V and J genes are TRBV25-1 and TRBJ1-3; 7 bases are a match to TRBD1. V lost 2 bases and J lost 2; bases outside the gene matches: 0. The germline V gene has CDR1 MGHDK and CDR2 SYGVNS. The CDR3 covers 14 residues. DNA of the CDR3: TGTGCCAGCAGTGAACAGGGGGCTGGAAACACCATATATTTT. Its translation: CASSEQGAGNTIYF.

The chain is built from TRBV6-5 and TRBJ1-2, with D perhaps matching TRBD1 (6 bases). Trimming left V 6 bases short and J 4 bases short, with 12 bases between. CDR3 size: 13 residues. Germline V gene sequence: CDR1 MNHEY, CDR2 SVGAGI. The CDR3 region is CASSRNRVYGYTF. CDR3 DNA: TGTGCCAGCAGCCGTAACAGGGTCTATGGCTACACCTTC.

This chain joins TRBV11-3 and TRBJ2-2; the match to TRBD2 covers 7 bases. V trimming: 5 bases; J trimming: 4 bases; junction bases outside the gene matches: 4. Per the germline V gene, CDR1 is SGHNT and CDR2 is YENEEA. CDR3 length: 14 amino acids. The CDR3 nucleotides read TGTGCCAGCAGCCCGGGAGGTGTCACCGGGGAGCTGTTTTTT. It is translated as CASSPGGVTGELFF.

The V and J genes are TRBV27 and TRBJ1-2; tentatively, D is TRBD1 (6 bases). The V gene lost 5 bases and the J gene lost 2 bases, with 18 bases spanning the gap. The CDR3 is 16 residues long. Germline lookup yields CDR1 MNHEY and CDR2 SMNVEV (reference sequence). CDR3 sequence (DNA): TGTGCCAGCAGTCTAGGGACACCCTTAGGGAACTATGGCTACACCTTC. This codes for CASSLGTPLGNYGYTF.